The present entry profiles one T cell receptor (beta chain) with its context. Its antigen remains unidentified. Germline V gives CDR1 SEHNR, CDR2 FQNEAQ (reference sequence). The CDR3 sequence is 13 residues long. Trimming shortened V by 5 bases and J by 5 bases, and 13 bases separated the two germline ends. This sample was taken from a study of cytomegalovirus exposure and HLA in healthy donors. Overall study: Previous work identified 95 million to 120 million unique TCR beta sequences from about 200 million T cells. General study findings and limits: CMV antigen specificity was confirmed in vitro for a few CMV-associated chains. Researchers catalogued 160 or so TCR beta chains as cytomegalovirus-associated.

The PCR was carried out with 60 Vbeta primers and 13 Jbeta primers. The method was immunoSEQ multiplex PCR; TCRdb's version includes in-frame clones alone and lacks a portion of them. Here the sample spans roughly 120,000 clones, over 60% being singletons. The chain links TRBV7-9 to TRBJ2-7; possibly TRBD2 for D (5 bases). Input material: PBMCs. The source of this sequence is a woman between 40 and 55 years old in good health and CMV-seropositive. CDR3 sequence: CASSRGSDNEQYF. The CDR3 DNA reads TGTGCCAGCAGCCGGGGATCCGACAACGAGCAGTACTTC. The full variable domain, rest sourced from reference TRBV7-9 and TRBJ2-7, is DTGVSQNPRHKITKRGQNVTFRCDPISEHNRLYWYRQTLGQGPEFLTYFQNEAQLEKSRLLSDRFSAERPKGSFSTLEIQRTEQGDSAMYLCASSRGSDNEQYFGPGTRLTVT.